This TCR beta chain stems from a study of T cell responses to AZD1222 COVID-19 vaccine. Study-level results: Mostly white British, mostly female donors; authors suggested clonal diversity may be underestimated.

The CDR3 is 15 residues long. The ends were cut back, 3 bases at V and 7 bases at J, with 19 bases in the middle. The V gene's germline CDR1 is LNHDA and CDR2 SQIVND (reference sequence). This table comes from immunoSEQ multiplex PCR, and its TCRdb copy is limited to in-frame clones, with some not included. The sample records 180,000 or so clones, more than 70% being singletons. In the case of this clone: What it binds is not known.

The sequence came from an adult who received the AZD1222 COVID-19 vaccine. The sample here was peripheral blood, taken 28 days after the second AZD1222 dose. The chain is built from TRBV19 and TRBJ2-7; no reliable D call. The CDR3 DNA follows: TGTGCCAGTAGTATTGAATCGGTCCCAAGCTGGGAGCAGTACTTC. It is translated as CASSIESVPSWEQYF.